A single sample gave rise to the 9 T cell receptor beta chains below, sequenced in a study of blood T cell repertoires in COVID-19. The repertoire was sequenced with immunoSEQ multiplex PCR; TCRdb's copy has only in-frame clones and lacks some. This table has about 480,000 clones, roughly 90% appearing once. What was sequenced was PBMCs or T cells enriched from blood (not recorded which). These receptors all stem from a woman aged 40 to 49 who had recovered from COVID-19.

The rearrangement links TRBV5-1 to TRBJ1-2, with D possibly matching TRBD1 (5 bases). V dropped 5 bases and J dropped 8 bases, with 13 bases sitting between them. The germline V gene has CDR1 SGHRS and CDR2 YFSETQ. The CDR3 totals 12 residues. The CDR3 bases are TGCGCCAGCAGAGGGGACTCGCGGGGCTACACCTTC. Its protein is CASRGDSRGYTF.

CDR3 protein: CATSDPWTGKGYTF. CDR3 in DNA: TGTGCCACCAGTGACCCCTGGACAGGGAAGGGCTACACCTTC. This chain uses TRBV24-1 with TRBJ1-2; TRBD1 matches at 8 bases. Germline CDR1 is KGHDR and CDR2 is SFDVKD. The V segment lost 4 bases and the J segment 8 bases; nucleotides outside the gene matches: 8. The CDR3 spans 14 residues.

This chain uses TRBV5-4 with TRBJ2-5, with 8 positions matching TRBD1. The CDR3 loop spans 16 amino acids. Unmatched junction bases numbered 9, after V lost 3 bases and J lost 2 bases. Germline V gene lookup returns CDR1 SGHNT and CDR2 YYREEE (reference sequence). CDR3 protein: CASSSTRDRLQETQYF. The CDR3 region has the DNA TGTGCCAGCAGCTCAACCCGGGACAGGCTACAAGAGACCCAGTACTTC.

In this sample, this clone turned up once. The chain joins TRBV6-2 or TRBV6-3 to TRBJ1-1, with TRBD1 matching 7 bases. The ends lost 4 bases at V and 1 base at J; junction bases unmatched: 3. The germline V gene encodes CDR1 MNHEY and CDR2 SVGEGT. The CDR3 is 14 residues long. The DNA for the CDR3 is TGTGCCAGCAGTTCCAGGGGGTGGAACACTGAAGCTTTCTTT. Amino acid sequence: CASSSRGWNTEAFF.

This clone has only one observation. V usage is TRBV7-9 and J usage is TRBJ1-4; D perhaps matches TRBD1 (5 bases). V lost 5 bases, J lost 8 bases, and 18 bases lay in between. CDR1 is SEHNR and CDR2 is FQNEAQ in the germline V gene (reference sequence). The CDR3 has 15 residues. The DNA for the CDR3 is TGTGCCAGCAGCCAAATGGGTGGAAGGGGAGAAAAACTGTTTTTT. Encoded protein: CASSQMGGRGEKLFF.

The chain couples TRBV7-9 to TRBJ2-3; D is uncertain. V dropped 2 bases and J dropped 0 bases, with 6 bases sitting between them. The CDR3 has 14 residues. CDR1 and CDR2 (germline): SEHNR, FQNEAQ (reference sequence). CDR3 nucleotide sequence: TGTGCCAGCAGCTTATTTGGCAGCACAGATACGCAGTATTTT. Protein product: CASSLFGSTDTQYF.

Turning to this clone: Different DNA sequences within this sample yield the same CDR3. The chain employs TRBV15 and TRBJ2-7, with a weak D call TRBD1 (6 bases). V lost 0 bases and J 3 bases, leaving 9 bases between the germline ends. The germline V gene has CDR1 LNHNV and CDR2 YYDKDF (reference sequence). The CDR3 runs to 14 residues. CDR3 protein: CATSRDLRGYEQYF. The CDR3 nucleotides read TGTGCCACCAGCAGAGACCTCAGGGGCTACGAGCAGTACTTC.

The V and J genes are TRBV6-1 and TRBJ2-7; TRBD1 might be the D (5 bases). Per germline, CDR1 MNHNS and CDR2 SASEGT. This CDR3 has 15 amino acids. V lost 2 bases and J lost 1, with 12 bases in between. The CDR3 reads CASSEPAGPSYEQYF. Here the CDR3 DNA reads TGTGCCAGCAGTGAACCGGCAGGGCCTTCCTACGAGCAGTACTTC.

This chain joins TRBV11-2 and TRBJ1-4, with D unresolved. This CDR3 has 15 residues. Per germline, CDR1 SGHAT and CDR2 FQNNGV. The germline V and J ends were trimmed by 5 bases and 3 bases, with 13 bases remaining between them. CDR3 in DNA: TGTGCCAGCAGCCCCGCCGAGAGGGCTAATGAAAAACTGTTTTTT. Translating it yields CASSPAERANEKLFF. Based on the CDR3 plus reference TRBV11-2 and TRBJ1-4, the full variable domain is EAGVAQSPRYKIIEKRQSVAFWCNPISGHATLYWYQQILGQGPKLLIQFQNNGVVDDSQLPKDRFSAERLKGVDSTLKIQPAKLEDSAVYLCASSPAERANEKLFFGSGTQLSVL.